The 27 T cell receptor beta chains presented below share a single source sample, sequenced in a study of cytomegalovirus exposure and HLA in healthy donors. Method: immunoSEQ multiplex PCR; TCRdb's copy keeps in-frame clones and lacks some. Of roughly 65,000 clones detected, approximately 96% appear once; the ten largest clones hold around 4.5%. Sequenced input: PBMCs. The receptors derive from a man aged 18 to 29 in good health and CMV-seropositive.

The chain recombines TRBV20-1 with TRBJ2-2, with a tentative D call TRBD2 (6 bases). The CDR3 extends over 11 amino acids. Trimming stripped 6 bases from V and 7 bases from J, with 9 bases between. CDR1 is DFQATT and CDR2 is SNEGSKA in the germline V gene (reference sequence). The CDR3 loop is CSARTNGELFF. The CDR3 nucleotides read TGCAGTGCCCGGACTAACGGGGAGCTGTTTTTT.

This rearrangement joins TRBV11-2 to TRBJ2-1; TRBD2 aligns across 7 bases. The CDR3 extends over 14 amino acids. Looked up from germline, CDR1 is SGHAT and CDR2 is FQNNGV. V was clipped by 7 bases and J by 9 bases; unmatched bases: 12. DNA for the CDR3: TGTGCCAGCACCCTCCCCTGGGGCGGGGGTGAGCAGTTCTTC. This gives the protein CASTLPWGGGEQFF.

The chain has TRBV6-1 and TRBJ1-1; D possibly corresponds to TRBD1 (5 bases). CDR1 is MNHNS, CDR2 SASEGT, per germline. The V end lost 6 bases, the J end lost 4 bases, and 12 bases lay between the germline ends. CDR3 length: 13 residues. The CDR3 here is CASSTWGGTEAFF. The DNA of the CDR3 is TGTGCCAGCAGCACATGGGGGGGCACTGAAGCTTTCTTT.

The CDR3 sequence is CASSLAEGARTGELFF. CDR3 nucleotide sequence: TGTGCCAGCAGCTTGGCCGAGGGGGCCAGGACCGGGGAGCTGTTTTTT. The chain recombines TRBV5-6 with TRBJ2-2, with 7 bases lining up with TRBD1. The CDR3 sequence is 16 residues long. V lost 0 bases and J lost 5; bases outside the gene matches: 7. CDR1 is SGHDT and CDR2 is YYEEEE in the germline V gene.

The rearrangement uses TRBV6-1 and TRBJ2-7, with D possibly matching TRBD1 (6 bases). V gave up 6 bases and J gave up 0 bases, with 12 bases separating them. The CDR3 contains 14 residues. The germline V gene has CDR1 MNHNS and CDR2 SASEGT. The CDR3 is CASRDGQNSYEQYF. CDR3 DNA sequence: TGTGCCAGCAGGGACGGACAGAACTCCTACGAGCAGTACTTC.

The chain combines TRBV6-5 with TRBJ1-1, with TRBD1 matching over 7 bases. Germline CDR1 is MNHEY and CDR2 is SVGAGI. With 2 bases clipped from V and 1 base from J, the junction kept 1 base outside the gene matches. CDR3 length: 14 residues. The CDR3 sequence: CASSYRQGNTEAFF. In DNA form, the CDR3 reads TGTGCCAGCAGTTACCGACAGGGGAACACTGAAGCTTTCTTT.

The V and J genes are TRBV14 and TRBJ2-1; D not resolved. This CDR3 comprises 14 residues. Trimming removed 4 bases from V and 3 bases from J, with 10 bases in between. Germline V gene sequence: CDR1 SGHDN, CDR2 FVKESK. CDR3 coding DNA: TGTGCCAGCAGCCTCTCTTTCGGCTACAATGAGCAGTTCTTC. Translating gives CASSLSFGYNEQFF.

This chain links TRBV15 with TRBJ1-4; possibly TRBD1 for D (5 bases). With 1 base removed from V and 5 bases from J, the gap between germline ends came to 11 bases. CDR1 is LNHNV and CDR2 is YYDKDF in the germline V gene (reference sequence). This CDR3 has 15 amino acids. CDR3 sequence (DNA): TGTGCCACCAGCAGAGGAATAGGGGAAAATGAAAAACTGTTTTTT. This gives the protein CATSRGIGENEKLFF.

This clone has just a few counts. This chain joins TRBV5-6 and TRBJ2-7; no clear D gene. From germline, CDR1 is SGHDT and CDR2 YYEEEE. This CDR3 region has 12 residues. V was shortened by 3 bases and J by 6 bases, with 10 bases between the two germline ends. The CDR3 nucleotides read TGTGCCAGCAGCTACCTACCGTTCGAGCAGTACTTC. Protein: CASSYLPFEQYF.

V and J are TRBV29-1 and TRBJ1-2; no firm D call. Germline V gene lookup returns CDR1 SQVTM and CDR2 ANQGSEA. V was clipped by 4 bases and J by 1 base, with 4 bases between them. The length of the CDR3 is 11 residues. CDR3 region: CSVGHNYGYTF. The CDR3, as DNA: TGCAGCGTTGGACATAACTATGGCTACACCTTC.

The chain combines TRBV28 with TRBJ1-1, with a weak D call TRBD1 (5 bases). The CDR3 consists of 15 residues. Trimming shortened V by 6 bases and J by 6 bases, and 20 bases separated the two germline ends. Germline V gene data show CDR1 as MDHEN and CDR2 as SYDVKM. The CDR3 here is CASSGPGGASPEAFF. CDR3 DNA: TGTGCCAGCAGCGGCCCAGGAGGGGCCAGTCCTGAAGCTTTCTTT.

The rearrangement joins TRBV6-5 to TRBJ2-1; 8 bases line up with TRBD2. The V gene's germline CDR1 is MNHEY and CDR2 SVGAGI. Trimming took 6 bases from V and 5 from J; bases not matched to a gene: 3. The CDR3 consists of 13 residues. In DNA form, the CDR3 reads TGTGCCAGCAGAACTAGCGGTGACAATGAGCAGTTCTTC. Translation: CASRTSGDNEQFF.

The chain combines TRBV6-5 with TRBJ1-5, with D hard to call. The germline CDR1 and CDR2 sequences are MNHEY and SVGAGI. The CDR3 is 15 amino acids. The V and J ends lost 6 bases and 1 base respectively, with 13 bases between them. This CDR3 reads CASSSTLMSNQPQHF. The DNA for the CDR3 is TGTGCCAGCAGCAGTACCCTTATGAGCAATCAGCCCCAGCATTTT.

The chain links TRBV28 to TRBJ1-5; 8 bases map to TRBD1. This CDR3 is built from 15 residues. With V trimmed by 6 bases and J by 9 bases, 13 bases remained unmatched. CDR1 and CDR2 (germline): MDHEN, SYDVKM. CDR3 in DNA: TGTGCCAGCAGGGAGGACAGGGAAAGGGTAGGGCCCCAGCATTTT. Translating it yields CASREDRERVGPQHF.

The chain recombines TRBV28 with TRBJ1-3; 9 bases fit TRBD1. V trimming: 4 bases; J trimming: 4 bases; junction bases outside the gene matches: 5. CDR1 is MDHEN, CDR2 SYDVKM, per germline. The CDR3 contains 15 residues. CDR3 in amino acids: CASSSQGQGGNTIYF. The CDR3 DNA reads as TGTGCCAGCAGTTCCCAGGGACAGGGCGGAAACACCATATATTTT.

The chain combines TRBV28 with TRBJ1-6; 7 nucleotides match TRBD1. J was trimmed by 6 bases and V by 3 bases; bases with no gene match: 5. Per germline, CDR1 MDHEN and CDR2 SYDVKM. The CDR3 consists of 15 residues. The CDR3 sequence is CASSFTGAGNSPLHF. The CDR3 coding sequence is TGTGCCAGCAGTTTTACAGGGGCCGGTAATTCACCCCTCCACTTT.

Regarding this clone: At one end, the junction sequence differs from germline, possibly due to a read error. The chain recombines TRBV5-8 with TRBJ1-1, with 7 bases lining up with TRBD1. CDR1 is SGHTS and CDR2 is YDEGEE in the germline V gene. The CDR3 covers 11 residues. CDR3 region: CASRLDRLAFF. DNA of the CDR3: TGTGCCAGCAGGTTGGACAGGCTAGCTTTCTTT.

CDR3 amino acids: CASSWTGVEQYF. The DNA for the CDR3 is TGTGCCAGCAGCTGGACAGGGGTCGAGCAGTACTTC. The chain combines TRBV11-2 with TRBJ2-7, with 9 bases identical to TRBD1. Germline values: CDR1 SGHAT, CDR2 FQNNGV. V shed 4 bases, J shed 6 bases, and the junction held 1 base outside the gene matches. CDR3 length: 12 residues.

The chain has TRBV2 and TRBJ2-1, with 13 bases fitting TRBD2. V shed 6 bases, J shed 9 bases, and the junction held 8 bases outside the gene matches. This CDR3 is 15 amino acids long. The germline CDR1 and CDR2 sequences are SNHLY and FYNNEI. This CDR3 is CASRYTSGGAGEQFF. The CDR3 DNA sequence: TGTGCCAGCAGATATACTAGCGGGGGGGCAGGTGAGCAGTTCTTC.

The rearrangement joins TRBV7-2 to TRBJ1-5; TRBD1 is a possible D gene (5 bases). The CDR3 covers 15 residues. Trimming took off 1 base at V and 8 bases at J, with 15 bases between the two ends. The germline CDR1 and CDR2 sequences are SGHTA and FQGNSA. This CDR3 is CASSLGLGQWEPQHF. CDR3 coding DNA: TGTGCCAGCAGCTTAGGTCTCGGACAATGGGAGCCCCAGCATTTT.

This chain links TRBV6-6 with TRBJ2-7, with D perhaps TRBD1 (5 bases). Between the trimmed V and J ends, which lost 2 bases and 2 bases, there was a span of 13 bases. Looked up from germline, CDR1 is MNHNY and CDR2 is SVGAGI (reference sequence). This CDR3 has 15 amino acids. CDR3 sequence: CASSYPDTRTYEQYF. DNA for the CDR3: TGTGCCAGCAGTTACCCGGACACCCGGACCTACGAGCAGTACTTC.

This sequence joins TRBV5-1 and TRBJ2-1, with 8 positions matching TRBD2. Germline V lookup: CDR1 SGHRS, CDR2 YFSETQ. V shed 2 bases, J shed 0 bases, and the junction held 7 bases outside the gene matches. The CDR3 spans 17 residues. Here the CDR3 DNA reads TGCGCCAGCAGCTTAGCGCGGCTAGCGGGCTCCTACAATGAGCAGTTCTTC. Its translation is CASSLARLAGSYNEQFF. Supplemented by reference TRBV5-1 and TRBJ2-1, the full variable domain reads KAGVTQTPRYLIKTRGQQVTLSCSPISGHRSVSWYQQTPGQGLQFLFEYFSETQRNKGNFPGRFSGRQFSNSRSEMNVSTLELGDSALYLCASSLARLAGSYNEQFFGPGTRLTVL.

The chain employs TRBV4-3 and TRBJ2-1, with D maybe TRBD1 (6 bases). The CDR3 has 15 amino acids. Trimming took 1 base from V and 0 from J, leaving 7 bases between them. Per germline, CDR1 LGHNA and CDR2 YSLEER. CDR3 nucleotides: TGCGCCAGCAGCCAAGGAGGGGGCTCCTACAATGAGCAGTTCTTC. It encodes CASSQGGGSYNEQFF.

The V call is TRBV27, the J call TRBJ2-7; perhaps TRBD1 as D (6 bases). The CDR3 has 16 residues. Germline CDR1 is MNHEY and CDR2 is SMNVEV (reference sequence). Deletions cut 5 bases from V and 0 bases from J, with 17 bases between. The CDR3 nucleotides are TGTGCCAGCAGTCCGAACAGACAGGACCTCTCCTACGAGCAGTACTTC. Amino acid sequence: CASSPNRQDLSYEQYF.

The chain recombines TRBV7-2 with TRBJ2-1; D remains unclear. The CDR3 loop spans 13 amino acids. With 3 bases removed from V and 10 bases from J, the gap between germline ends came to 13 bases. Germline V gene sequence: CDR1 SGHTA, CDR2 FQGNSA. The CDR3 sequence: CASSFQDPGEQFF. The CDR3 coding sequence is TGTGCCAGCAGCTTTCAAGACCCCGGGGAGCAGTTCTTC.

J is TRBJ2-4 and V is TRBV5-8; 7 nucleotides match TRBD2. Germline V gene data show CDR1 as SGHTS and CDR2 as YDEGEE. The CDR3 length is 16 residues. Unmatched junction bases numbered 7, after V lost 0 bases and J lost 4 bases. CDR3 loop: CASSLVGGVKKNIQYF. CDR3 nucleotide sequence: TGTGCCAGCAGCTTGGTTGGGGGGGTGAAGAAAAACATTCAGTACTTC.

Here the CDR3 reads CATSPDRGPYQPQHF. The CDR3 bases are TGTGCCACCAGCCCTGACAGGGGGCCGTATCAGCCCCAGCATTTT. This chain uses TRBV15 with TRBJ1-5, with 10 bases aligning to TRBD1. Germline V gene lookup returns CDR1 LNHNV and CDR2 YYDKDF (reference sequence). Unmatched junction bases numbered 6, after V lost 5 bases and J lost 5 bases. The CDR3 extends over 15 amino acids.